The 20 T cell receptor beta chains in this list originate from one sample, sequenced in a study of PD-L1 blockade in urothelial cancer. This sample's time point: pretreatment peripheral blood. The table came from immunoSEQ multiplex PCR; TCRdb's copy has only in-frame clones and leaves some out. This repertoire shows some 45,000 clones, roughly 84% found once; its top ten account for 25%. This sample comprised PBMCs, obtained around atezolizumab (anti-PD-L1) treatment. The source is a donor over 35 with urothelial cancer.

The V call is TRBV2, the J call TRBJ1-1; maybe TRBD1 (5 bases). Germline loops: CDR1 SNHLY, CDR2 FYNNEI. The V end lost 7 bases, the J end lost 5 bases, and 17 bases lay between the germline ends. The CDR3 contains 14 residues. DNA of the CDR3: TGTGCCAGCACCTTGCTGGGGGGGAGGACTGAAGCTTTCTTT. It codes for CASTLLGGRTEAFF. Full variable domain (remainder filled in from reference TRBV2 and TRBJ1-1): EPEVTQTPSHQVTQMGQEVILRCVPISNHLYFYWYRQILGQKVEFLVSFYNNEISEKSEIFDDQFSVERPDGSNFTLKIRSTKLEDSAMYFCASTLLGGRTEAFFGQGTRLTVV.

The CDR3 reads CASSPSRQGRGQPQHF. The CDR3 DNA sequence: TGTGCCAGCAGCCCCAGTCGACAGGGAAGAGGTCAGCCCCAGCATTTT. V gene TRBV7-9 combines with J gene TRBJ1-5, with TRBD1 matching over 7 bases. V trimming: 5 bases; J trimming: 6 bases; junction bases outside the gene matches: 13. Germline CDR1 and CDR2: SEHNR and FQNEAQ (reference sequence). The CDR3 spans 16 residues. Combining the CDR3 with reference TRBV7-9 and TRBJ1-5 gives the whole variable domain DTGVSQNPRHKITKRGQNVTFRCDPISEHNRLYWYRQTLGQGPEFLTYFQNEAQLEKSRLLSDRFSAERPKGSFSTLEIQRTEQGDSAMYLCASSPSRQGRGQPQHFGDGTRLSIL.

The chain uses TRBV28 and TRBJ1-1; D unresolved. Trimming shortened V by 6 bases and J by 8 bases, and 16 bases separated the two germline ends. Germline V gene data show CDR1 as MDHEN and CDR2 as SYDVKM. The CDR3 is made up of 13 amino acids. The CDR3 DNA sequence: TGTGCCAGCAGGGCTGGGTGGGAGAGGGAAGCTTTCTTT. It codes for CASRAGWEREAFF. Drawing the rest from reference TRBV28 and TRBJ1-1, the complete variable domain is DVKVTQSSRYLVKRTGEKVFLECVQDMDHENMFWYRQDPGLGLRLIYFSYDVKMKEKGDIPEGYSVSREKKERFSLILESASTNQTSMYLCASRAGWEREAFFGQGTRLTVV.

The CDR3 DNA reads as TGCGCCAGCAGCTTGTTGACACCACCGTACGAGCAGTACTTC. This gives the protein CASSLLTPPYEQYF. This chain links TRBV5-1 with TRBJ2-7; no reliable D call. This CDR3 region has 14 residues. Trimming removed 1 base at V and 4 bases at J, with 12 bases between. Looked up from germline, CDR1 is SGHRS and CDR2 is YFSETQ.

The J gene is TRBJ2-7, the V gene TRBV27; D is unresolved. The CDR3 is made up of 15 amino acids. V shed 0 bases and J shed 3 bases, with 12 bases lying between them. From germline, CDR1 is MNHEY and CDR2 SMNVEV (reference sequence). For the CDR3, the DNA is TGTGCCAGCAGTTTATCGTCGCTTACACACTACGAGCAGTACTTC. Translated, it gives CASSLSSLTHYEQYF.

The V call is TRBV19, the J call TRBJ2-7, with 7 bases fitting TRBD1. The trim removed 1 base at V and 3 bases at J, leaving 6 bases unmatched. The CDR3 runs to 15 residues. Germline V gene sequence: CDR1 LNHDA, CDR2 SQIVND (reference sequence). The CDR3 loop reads CASSIGSTGNYEQYF. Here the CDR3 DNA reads TGTGCCAGTAGTATAGGTTCGACAGGGAACTACGAGCAGTACTTC.

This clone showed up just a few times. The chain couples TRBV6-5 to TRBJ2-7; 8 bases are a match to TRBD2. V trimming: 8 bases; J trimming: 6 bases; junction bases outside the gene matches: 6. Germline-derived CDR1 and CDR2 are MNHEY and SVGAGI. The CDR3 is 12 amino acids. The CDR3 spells CASRAGVSEQYF. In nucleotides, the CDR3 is TGTGCCAGCCGAGCGGGAGTCTCCGAGCAGTACTTC.

The CDR3 here is CASRRDSANTEAFF. DNA for the CDR3: TGTGCCAGCAGACGGGACTCTGCGAACACTGAAGCTTTCTTT. The chain uses TRBV6-5 and TRBJ1-1, with D tentatively TRBD1 (5 bases). Germline V lookup: CDR1 MNHEY, CDR2 SVGAGI. The CDR3 totals 14 residues. Trimming removed 6 bases from V and 1 base from J, with 12 bases in between.

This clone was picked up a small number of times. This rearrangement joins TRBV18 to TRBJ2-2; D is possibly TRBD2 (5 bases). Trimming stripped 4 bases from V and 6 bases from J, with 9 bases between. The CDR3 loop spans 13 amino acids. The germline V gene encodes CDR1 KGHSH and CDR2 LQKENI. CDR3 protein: CASSLARAGELFF. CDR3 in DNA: TGTGCCAGCTCACTGGCGAGGGCCGGGGAGCTGTTTTTT.

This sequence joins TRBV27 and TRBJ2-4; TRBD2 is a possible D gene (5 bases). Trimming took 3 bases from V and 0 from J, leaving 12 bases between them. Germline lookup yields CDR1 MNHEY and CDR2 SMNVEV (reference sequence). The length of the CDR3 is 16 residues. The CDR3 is CASSFTGVGAKNIQYF. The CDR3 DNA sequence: TGTGCCAGCAGTTTTACCGGGGTGGGAGCCAAAAACATTCAGTACTTC.

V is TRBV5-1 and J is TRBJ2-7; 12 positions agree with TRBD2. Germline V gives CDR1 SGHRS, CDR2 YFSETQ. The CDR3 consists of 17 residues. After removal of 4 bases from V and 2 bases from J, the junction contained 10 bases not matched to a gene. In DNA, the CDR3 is TGCGCCAGCAGCGACCACCGACTAGCGGGAGTTACCTACGAGCAGTACTTC. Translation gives CASSDHRLAGVTYEQYF.

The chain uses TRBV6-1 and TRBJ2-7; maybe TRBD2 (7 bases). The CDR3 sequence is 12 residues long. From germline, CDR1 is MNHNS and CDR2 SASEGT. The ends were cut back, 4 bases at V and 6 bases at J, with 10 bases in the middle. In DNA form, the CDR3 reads TGTGCCAGCAGTGGGCGGGGGCGCGAGCAGTACTTC. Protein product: CASSGRGREQYF.

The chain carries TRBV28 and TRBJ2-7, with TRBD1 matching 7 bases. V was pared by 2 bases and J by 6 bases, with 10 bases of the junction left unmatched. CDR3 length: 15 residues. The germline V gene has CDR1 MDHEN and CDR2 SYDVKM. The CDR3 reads CASSLGQGVWSEQYF. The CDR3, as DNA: TGTGCCAGCAGTTTAGGGCAGGGGGTATGGAGCGAGCAGTACTTC.

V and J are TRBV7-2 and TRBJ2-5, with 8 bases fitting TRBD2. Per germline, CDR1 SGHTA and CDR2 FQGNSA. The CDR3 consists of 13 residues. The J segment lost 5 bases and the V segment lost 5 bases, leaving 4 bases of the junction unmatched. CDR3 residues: CASSLGGRETQYF. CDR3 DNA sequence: TGTGCCAGCAGCCTAGGCGGGAGGGAGACCCAGTACTTC.

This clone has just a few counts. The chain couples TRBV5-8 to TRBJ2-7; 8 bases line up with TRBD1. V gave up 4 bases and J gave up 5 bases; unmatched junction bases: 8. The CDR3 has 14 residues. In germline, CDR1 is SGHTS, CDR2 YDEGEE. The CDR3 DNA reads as TGTGCCAGCAGCCGCAGGACAGGGAGCCACGAGCAGTACTTC. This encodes CASSRRTGSHEQYF.

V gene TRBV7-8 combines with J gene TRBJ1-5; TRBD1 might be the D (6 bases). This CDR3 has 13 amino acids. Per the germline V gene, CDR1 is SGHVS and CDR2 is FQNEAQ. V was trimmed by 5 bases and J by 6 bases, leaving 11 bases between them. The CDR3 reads CASSLGGGQPQHF. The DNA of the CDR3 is TGTGCCAGCAGCCTAGGGGGGGGTCAGCCCCAGCATTTT. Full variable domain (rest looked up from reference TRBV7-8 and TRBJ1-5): GAGVSQSPRYKVAKRGQDVALRCDPISGHVSLFWYQQALGQGPEFLTYFQNEAQLDKSGLPSDRFFAERPEGSVSTLKIQRTQQEDSAVYLCASSLGGGQPQHFGDGTRLSIL.

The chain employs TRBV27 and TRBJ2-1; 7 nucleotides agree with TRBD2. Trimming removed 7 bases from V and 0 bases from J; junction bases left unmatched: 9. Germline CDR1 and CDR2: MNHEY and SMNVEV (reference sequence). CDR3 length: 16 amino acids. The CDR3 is CASTPQRGSSYNEQFF. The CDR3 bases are TGTGCCAGCACCCCCCAGCGCGGGAGCTCCTACAATGAGCAGTTCTTC.

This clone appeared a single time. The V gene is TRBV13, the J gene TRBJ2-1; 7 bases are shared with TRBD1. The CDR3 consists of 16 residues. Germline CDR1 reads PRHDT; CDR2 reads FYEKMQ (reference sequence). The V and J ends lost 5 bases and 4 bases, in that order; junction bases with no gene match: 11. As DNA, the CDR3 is TGTGCCAGCAGCCCCTCGACAGGGATAAAATACAATGAGCAGTTCTTC. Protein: CASSPSTGIKYNEQFF.

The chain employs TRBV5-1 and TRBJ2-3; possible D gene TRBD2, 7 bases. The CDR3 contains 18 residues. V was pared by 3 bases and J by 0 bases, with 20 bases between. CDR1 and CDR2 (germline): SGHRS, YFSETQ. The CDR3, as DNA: TGCGCCAGCAGCTCGGGCTCCAGGACTAGGGGGAGCACAGATACGCAGTATTTT. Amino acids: CASSSGSRTRGSTDTQYF. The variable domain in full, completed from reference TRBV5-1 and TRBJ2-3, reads KAGVTQTPRYLIKTRGQQVTLSCSPISGHRSVSWYQQTPGQGLQFLFEYFSETQRNKGNFPGRFSGRQFSNSRSEMNVSTLELGDSALYLCASSSGSRTRGSTDTQYFGPGTRLTVL.

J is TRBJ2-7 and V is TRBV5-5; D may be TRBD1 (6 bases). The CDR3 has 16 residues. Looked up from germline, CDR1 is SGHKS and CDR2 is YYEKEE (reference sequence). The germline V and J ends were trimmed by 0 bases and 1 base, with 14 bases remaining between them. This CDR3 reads CASSLVVSGTSYEQYF. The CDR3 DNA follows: TGTGCCAGCAGCTTGGTGGTGTCCGGGACATCCTACGAGCAGTACTTC. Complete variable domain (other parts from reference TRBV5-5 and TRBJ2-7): DAGVTQSPTHLIKTRGQQVTLRCSPISGHKSVSWYQQVLGQGPQFIFQYYEKEERGRGNFPDRFSARQFPNYSSELNVNALLLGDSALYLCASSLVVSGTSYEQYFGPGTRLTVT.